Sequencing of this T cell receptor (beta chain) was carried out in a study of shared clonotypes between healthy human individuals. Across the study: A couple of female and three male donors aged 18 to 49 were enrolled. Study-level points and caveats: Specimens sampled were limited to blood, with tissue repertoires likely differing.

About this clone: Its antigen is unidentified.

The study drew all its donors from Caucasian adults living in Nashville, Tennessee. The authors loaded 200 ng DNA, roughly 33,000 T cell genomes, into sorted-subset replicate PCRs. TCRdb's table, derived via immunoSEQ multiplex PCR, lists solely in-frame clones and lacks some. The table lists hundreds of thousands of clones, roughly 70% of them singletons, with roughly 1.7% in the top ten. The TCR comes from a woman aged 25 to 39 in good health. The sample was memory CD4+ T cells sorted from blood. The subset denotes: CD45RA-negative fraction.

Here the CDR3 DNA reads TGTGCCAGCAGCCCTGGCATCCTCGGTTTT. Translation: CASSPGILGF. V is TRBV21-1 and J is TRBJ2-3. TRBV21-1 is assigned pseudogene status. The CDR3 is made up of 10 amino acids.